The entry that follows covers one T cell receptor beta chain sequence. These data come from a study of blood T cell repertoires in COVID-19. The overall study: From the United States, Italy and Spain came samples of acute and convalescent COVID-19.

Assay: immunoSEQ multiplex PCR; the TCRdb copy retains only in-frame clones and omits some. The sample holds 150,000 to 200,000 clones, about 79% seen once. The CDR3 consists of 15 residues. The V and J ends lost 0 bases and 4 bases respectively, with 10 bases between them. Germline CDR1 is WSHSY and CDR2 is SAAADI. V gene TRBV10-2 combines with J gene TRBJ2-1, with D possibly being TRBD1 (5 bases). The origin of this receptor is a woman in her 70s with acute or convalescent COVID-19. The sample was peripheral blood. The CDR3 loop reads CASSESDRHYNEQFF. The DNA for the CDR3 is TGCGCCAGCAGTGAGTCCGACAGACATTACAATGAGCAGTTCTTC.